These T cell receptor beta chains were read from a single sample in a study of CD8 T cells in ankylosing spondylitis. TCRdb recomputed calls from the 5' RACE reads with MiXCR, one row per CDR3 protein. The table shows around 440,000 distinct CDR3 sequences, with 17% occurring only once. The sample taken for sequencing was blood, either unsorted or a sorted T cell fraction (not recorded which). These receptors all come from a male donor with ankylosing spondylitis. Both conserved end residues are part of each CDR3. D genes are given only for firm matches. Rows may omit the clone size; those that give it use once, few, many or a size class.

d_call | clone_size | v_call | cdr3_aa
- | - | TRBV2 | CASSYLTTSGEQYF
TRBD1 | - | TRBV30 | CAWSVRTGGDNEQFF
TRBD1 | - | TRBV14 | CASSQDFRDRVYF
- | few | TRBV2 | CASSEVRVTGELFF
TRBD1 | few | TRBV7-2 | CASSLLGQGAANEKLFF
TRBD2 | - | TRBV2 | CASSDWAGGPGTQYF
- | many | TRBV4-1 | CASSQDPDSHYGYTF
TRBD1 | many | TRBV10-3 | CASTGDPSTDTQYF
- | - | TRBV14 | CASSQDLRLGMADTQYF
TRBD2 | few | TRBV9 | CASSVGGGYTGELFF
- | - | TRBV7-9 | CASSFVTGELFF
- | - | TRBV9 | CASSVEQQLNYGYTF
TRBD1 | few | TRBV15 | CATSRTNTGTATGELFF
TRBD2 | few | TRBV9 | CASSGFGGRSYNEQFF
- | - | TRBV20-1 | CSALLGGTEAFF
TRBD2 | few | TRBV6-1 | CASSPSGTSAYNEQFF
TRBD1 | many | TRBV5-1 | CASSFSGTGGPNYGYTF
- | many | TRBV28 | CASSSRAGYEQYF
TRBD2 | - | TRBV2 | CASPLAGGYSYNEQFF
- | - | TRBV29-1 | CSGGRVGEKLFF
- | few | TRBV7-8 | CASSLALAVPQYF
- | few | TRBV27 | CASSPKGWGLNTEAFF
- | - | TRBV14 | CASSQDLETEAFF
TRBD2 | once | TRBV20-1 | CSAREQAGISYEQYF
TRBD2 | few | TRBV4-1 | CASSQDKSGGRSTDTQYF
- | few | TRBV4-1 | CASSQGSGVGEQFF
TRBD2 | many | TRBV4-3 | CASSQTSGQTYEQYF
- | - | TRBV20-1 | CSARHRELSTDTQYF
TRBD2 | - | TRBV29-1 | CSVEWGLAGRSTDTQYF
- | once | TRBV7-2 | CASSPSSVLGYTF
TRBD1 | few | TRBV28 | CASSRYGQGSTEAFF
- | - | TRBV21-1 | CASSLTPWDRKKLLTYEQYF
- | - | TRBV30 | CAWGGGGDQPQHF
TRBD2 | - | TRBV4-1 | CASTELPGLARDTQYF
- | many | TRBV11-2 | CASSAHLQETQYF
TRBD1 | - | TRBV6-2/TRBV6-3 | CASSGRGQSPDTQYF
TRBD2 | - | TRBV7-6 | CASSPRRGAYEQYF
- | - | TRBV27 | CASRDSTSYEQYF
- | few | TRBV15 | CATSSVGASYEQYF
- | many | TRBV5-1 | CASSRGTANTGELFF
- | few | TRBV20-1 | CSSYATEAFF
TRBD1 | - | TRBV6-5 | CASSYSNRGHQPQHF
TRBD1 | many | TRBV4-1 | CASSQVTGDRAFGSNQPQHF
- | - | TRBV30 | CAWSVQDSGETQYF
- | few | TRBV2 | CASDRDRGSNQPQHF
- | - | TRBV18 | CASSRDKYNSPLHF
TRBD1 | - | TRBV9 | CASSTSTGGLGELFF
- | - | TRBV7-3 | CASSLLRTGELFF
TRBD1 | - | TRBV4-1 | CASSQGRQGRETQYF
TRBD1 | - | TRBV4-1 | CASSQDGTGFSNQPQHF
- | - | TRBV7-9 | CASSEPGANTEAFF
- | - | TRBV7-6 | CASIPGSVNTEAFF
- | - | TRBV20-1 | CSASSVVAQSYNEQFF
TRBD2 | - | TRBV10-2 | CASRGLAQNTGELFF
- | - | TRBV29-1 | CSVEVLRADSYNEQFF
- | many | TRBV20-1 | CSALTRHPYEQYF
TRBD2 | - | TRBV27 | CASSKLAGGLQNTQYF
- | few | TRBV3-1 | CASSDPLLGAEGSTEAFF
- | few | TRBV20-1 | CSARAAGASPNTGELFF
- | once | TRBV19 | CASSIKRGSYEQYF